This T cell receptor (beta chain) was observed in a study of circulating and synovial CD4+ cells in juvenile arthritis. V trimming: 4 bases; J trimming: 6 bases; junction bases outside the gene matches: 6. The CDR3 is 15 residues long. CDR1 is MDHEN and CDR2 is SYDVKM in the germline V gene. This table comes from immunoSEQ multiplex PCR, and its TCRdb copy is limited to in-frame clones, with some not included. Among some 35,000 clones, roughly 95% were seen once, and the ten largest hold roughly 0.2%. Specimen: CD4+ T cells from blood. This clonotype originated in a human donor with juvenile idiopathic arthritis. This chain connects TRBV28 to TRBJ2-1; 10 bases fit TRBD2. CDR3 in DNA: TGTGCCAGCAGTTCCACGGGACTAGCGTCCAATGAGCAGTTCTTC. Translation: CASSSTGLASNEQFF.